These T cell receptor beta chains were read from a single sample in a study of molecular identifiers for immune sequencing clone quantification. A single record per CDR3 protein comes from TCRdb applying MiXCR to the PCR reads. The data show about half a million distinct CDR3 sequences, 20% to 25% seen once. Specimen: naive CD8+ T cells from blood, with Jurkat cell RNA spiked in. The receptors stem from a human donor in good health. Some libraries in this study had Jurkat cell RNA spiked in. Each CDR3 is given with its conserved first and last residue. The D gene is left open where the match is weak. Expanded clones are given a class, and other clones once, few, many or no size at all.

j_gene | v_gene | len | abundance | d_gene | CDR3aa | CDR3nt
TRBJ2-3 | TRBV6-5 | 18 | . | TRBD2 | CASSYGLAGGPAADTQYF | TGTGCCAGCAGTTATGGACTAGCGGGAGGGCCTGCGGCAGATACGCAGTATTTT
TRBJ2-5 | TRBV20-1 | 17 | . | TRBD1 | CSARDLDRGTLQETQHF | TGCAGTGCTAGAGATCTAGACAGGGGGACACTACAAGAGACCCAGCACTTC
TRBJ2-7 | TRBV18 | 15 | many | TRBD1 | CASSPPGQGFYEQYF | TGTGCCAGCTCACCACCGGGACAGGGGTTCTACGAGCAGTACTTC
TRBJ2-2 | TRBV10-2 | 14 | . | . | CASSDYGYTGELFF | TGCGCCAGCAGTGATTACGGGTACACCGGGGAGCTGTTTTTT
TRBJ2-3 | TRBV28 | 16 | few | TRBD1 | CASSSVRGLGTDTQYF | TGTGCCAGCAGTAGTGTCAGGGGGCTTGGCACAGATACGCAGTATTTT
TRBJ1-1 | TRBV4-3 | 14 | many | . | CASSQDGGPTEAFF | TGCGCCAGCAGCCAAGATGGGGGGCCCACTGAAGCTTTCTTT
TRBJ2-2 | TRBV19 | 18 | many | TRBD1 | CASSTGQGAFLLRGELFF | TGTGCCAGTAGTACTGGACAGGGGGCTTTTCTCTTACGAGGGGAGCTGTTTTTT
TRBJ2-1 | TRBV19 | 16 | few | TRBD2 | CASSTVIAGEGNEQFF | TGTGCCAGTAGTACCGTCATAGCGGGAGAAGGAAATGAGCAGTTCTTC
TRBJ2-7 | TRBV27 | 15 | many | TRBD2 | CASSFAGGSSYEQYF | TGTGCCAGCAGTTTTGCGGGGGGGAGCTCCTACGAGCAGTACTTC
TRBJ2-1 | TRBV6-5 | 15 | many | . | CASSYSSIPGDEQFF | TGTGCCAGCAGTTACTCGAGCATCCCGGGGGATGAGCAGTTCTTC
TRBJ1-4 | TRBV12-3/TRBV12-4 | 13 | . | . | CASSDRFDEKLFF | TGTGCCAGCAGTGACAGGTTCGATGAAAAACTGTTTTTT
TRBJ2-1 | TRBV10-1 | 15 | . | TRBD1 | CASLIGGRSYNEQFF | TGCGCCAGCCTGATAGGGGGCCGTTCCTACAATGAGCAGTTCTTC
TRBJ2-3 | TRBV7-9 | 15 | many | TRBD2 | CASSPTGGHTDTQYF | TGTGCCAGCAGCCCAACGGGGGGGCACACAGATACGCAGTATTTT
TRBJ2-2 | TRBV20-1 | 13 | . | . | CSARKLDTGELFF | TGCAGTGCTAGAAAGCTGGACACCGGGGAGCTGTTTTTT
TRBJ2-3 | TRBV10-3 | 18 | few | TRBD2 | CAISESAGEVFGTDTQYF | TGTGCCATCAGTGAGTCTGCGGGAGAAGTTTTTGGCACAGATACGCAGTATTTT
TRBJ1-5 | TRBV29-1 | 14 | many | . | CSVESGDSNQPQHF | TGCAGCGTTGAATCCGGGGACAGCAATCAGCCCCAGCATTTT
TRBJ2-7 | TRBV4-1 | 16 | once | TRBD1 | CASSPTAGQESYEQYF | TGCGCCAGCAGCCCCACGGCGGGACAGGAATCCTACGAGCAGTACTTC
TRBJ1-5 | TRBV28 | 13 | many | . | CASWWTGNQPQHF | TGTGCCAGTTGGTGGACTGGCAATCAGCCCCAGCATTTT
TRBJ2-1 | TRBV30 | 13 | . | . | CAWSRNSHNEQFF | TGTGCCTGGAGTCGCAACTCCCACAATGAGCAGTTCTTC